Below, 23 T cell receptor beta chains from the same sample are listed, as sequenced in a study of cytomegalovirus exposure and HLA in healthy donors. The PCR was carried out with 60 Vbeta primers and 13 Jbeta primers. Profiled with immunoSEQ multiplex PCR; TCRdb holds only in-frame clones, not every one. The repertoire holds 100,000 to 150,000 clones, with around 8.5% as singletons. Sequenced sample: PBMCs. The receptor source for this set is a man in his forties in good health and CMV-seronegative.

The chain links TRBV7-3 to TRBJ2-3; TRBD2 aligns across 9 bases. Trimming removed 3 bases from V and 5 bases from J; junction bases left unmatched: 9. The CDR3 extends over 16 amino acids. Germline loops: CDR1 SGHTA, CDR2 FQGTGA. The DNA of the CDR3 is TGTGCCAGCAGCTTGACGGCGGGGGGGGGTATAGATACGCAGTATTTT. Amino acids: CASSLTAGGGIDTQYF.

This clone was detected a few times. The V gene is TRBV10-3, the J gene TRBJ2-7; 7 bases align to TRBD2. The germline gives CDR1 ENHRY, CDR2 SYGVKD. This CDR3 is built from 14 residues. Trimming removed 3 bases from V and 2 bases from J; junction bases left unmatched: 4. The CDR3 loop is CAISDREAPYEQYF. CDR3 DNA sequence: TGTGCCATCAGTGACCGGGAGGCCCCCTACGAGCAGTACTTC.

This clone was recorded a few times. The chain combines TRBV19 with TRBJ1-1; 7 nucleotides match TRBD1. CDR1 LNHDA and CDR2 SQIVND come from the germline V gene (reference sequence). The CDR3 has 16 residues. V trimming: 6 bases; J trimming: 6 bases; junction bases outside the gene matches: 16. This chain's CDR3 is CASSVRTGYLPPEAFF. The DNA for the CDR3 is TGTGCCAGTAGCGTCCGGACAGGCTACTTACCCCCTGAAGCTTTCTTT. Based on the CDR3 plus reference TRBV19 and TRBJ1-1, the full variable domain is DGGITQSPKYLFRKEGQNVTLSCEQNLNHDAMYWYRQDPGQGLRLIYYSQIVNDFQKGDIAEGYSVSREKKESFPLTVTSAQKNPTAFYLCASSVRTGYLPPEAFFGQGTRLTVV.

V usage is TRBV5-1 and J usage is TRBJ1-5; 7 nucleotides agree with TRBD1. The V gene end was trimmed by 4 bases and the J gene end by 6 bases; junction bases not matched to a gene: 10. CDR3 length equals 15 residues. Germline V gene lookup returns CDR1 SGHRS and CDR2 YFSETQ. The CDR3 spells CASSTAPGGPQPQHF. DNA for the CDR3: TGCGCCAGCAGCACCGCCCCAGGGGGTCCTCAGCCCCAGCATTTT.

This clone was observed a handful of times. The CDR3 coding sequence is TGTGCCAGCAGACTGACAGGAGAAGGAGGCTACACCTTC. It yields the protein CASRLTGEGGYTF. The rearrangement links TRBV28 to TRBJ1-2, with D perhaps matching TRBD1 (6 bases). This CDR3 has 13 amino acids. Per germline, CDR1 MDHEN and CDR2 SYDVKM. Trimming took 6 bases from V and 8 from J, leaving 16 bases between them.

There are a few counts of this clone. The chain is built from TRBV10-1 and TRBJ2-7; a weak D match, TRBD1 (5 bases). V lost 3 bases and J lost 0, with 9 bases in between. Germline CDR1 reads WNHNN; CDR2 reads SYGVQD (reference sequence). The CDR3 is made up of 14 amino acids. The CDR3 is CASSDQGYSYEQYF. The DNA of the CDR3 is TGCGCCAGCAGTGACCAGGGTTACTCCTACGAGCAGTACTTC.

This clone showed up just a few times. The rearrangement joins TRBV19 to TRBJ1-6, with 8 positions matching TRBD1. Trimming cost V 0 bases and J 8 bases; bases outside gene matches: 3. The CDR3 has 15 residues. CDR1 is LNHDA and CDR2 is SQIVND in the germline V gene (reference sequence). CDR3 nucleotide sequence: TGTGCCAGTAGTATAGAAGCAGGGGGCGATTCACCCCTCCACTTT. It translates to CASSIEAGGDSPLHF.

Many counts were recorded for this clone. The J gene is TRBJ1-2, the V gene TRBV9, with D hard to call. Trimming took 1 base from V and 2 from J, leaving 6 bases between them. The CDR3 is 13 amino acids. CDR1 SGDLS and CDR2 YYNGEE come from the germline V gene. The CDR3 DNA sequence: TGTGCCAGCAGCGTAACACAGAACTATGGCTACACCTTC. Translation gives CASSVTQNYGYTF.

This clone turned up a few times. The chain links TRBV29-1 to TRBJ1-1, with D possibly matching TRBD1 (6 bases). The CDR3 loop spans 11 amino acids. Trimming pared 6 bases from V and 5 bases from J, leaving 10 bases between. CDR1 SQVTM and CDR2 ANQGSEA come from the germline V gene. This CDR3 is CSVFTGTEAFF. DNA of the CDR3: TGCAGCGTCTTTACAGGGACTGAAGCTTTCTTT.

This chain's CDR3 is CASTEGVAGINEQFF. In DNA form, the CDR3 reads TGTGCCAGCACCGAAGGGGTAGCGGGGATCAATGAGCAGTTCTTC. This chain connects TRBV2 to TRBJ2-1, with 8 nucleotides matching TRBD2. CDR1 and CDR2 (germline): SNHLY, FYNNEI. CDR3 length: 15 amino acids. V was pared by 7 bases and J by 6 bases, with 11 bases of the junction left unmatched.

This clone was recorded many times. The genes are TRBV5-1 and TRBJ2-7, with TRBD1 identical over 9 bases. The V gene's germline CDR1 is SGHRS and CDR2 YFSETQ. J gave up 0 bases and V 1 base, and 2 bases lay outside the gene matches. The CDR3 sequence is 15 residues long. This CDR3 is CASSLRTGDSYEQYF. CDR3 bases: TGCGCCAGCAGCTTGAGGACAGGGGACTCCTACGAGCAGTACTTC.

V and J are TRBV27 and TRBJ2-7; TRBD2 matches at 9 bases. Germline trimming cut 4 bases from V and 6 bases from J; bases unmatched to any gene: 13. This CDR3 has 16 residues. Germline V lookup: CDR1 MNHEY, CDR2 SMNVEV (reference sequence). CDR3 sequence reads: CASSSSRGGYVFEQYF. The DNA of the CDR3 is TGTGCCAGCAGTTCATCGCGGGGGGGGTACGTCTTCGAGCAGTACTTC.

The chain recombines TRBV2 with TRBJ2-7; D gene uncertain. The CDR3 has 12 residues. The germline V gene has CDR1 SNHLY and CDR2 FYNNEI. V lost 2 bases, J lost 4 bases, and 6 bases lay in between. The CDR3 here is CASSERSYEQYF. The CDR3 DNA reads TGTGCCAGCAGTGAAAGGAGTTACGAGCAGTACTTC.

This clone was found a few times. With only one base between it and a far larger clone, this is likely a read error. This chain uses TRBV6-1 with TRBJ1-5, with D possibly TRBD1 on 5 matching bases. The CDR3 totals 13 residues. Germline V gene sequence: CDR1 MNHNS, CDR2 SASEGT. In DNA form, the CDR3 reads TGTGCCAGCGTGGGGGGGTTCGCTCAGCCCCAGAATTTT. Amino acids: CASVGGFAQPQNF.

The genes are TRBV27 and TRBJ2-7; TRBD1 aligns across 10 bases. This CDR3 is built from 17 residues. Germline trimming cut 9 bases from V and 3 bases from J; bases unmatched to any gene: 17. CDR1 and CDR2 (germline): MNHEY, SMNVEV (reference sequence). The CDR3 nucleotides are TGTGCCAGTCAGCCGGGACAGGGGTTCTTTTCGAGCTACGAGCAGTACTTC. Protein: CASQPGQGFFSSYEQYF.

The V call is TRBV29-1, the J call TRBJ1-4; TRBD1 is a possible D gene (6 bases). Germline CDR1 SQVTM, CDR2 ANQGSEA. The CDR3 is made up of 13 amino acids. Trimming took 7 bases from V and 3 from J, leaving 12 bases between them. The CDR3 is CSATGPPNEKLFF. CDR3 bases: TGCAGCGCCACAGGGCCCCCTAATGAAAAACTGTTTTTT.

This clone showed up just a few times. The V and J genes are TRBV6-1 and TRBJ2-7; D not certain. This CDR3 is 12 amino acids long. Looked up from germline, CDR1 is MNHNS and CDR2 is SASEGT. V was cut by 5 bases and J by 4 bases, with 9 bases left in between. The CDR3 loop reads CASSLHPYEQYF. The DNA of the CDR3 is TGTGCCAGCAGTTTACACCCGTACGAGCAGTACTTC.

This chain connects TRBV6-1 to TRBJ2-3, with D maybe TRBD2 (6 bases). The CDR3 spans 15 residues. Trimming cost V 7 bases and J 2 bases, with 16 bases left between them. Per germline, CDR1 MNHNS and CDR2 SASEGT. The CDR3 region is CASTLVGLPTDTQYF. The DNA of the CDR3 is TGTGCCAGCACCTTAGTGGGACTTCCCACAGATACGCAGTATTTT.

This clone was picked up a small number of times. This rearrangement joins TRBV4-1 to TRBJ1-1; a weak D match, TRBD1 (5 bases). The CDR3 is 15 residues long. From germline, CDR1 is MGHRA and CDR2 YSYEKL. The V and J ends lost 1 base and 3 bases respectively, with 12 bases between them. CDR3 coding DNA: TGCGCCAGCAGCCAAGTTTCAGGGTCTGACACTGAAGCTTTCTTT. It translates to CASSQVSGSDTEAFF.

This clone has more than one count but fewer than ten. The CDR3 loop is CASRAADSPLHF. CDR3 DNA: TGTGCCAGCAGGGCCGCGGATTCACCCCTCCACTTT. V and J are TRBV5-5 and TRBJ1-6; no clear D gene. Germline V gene sequence: CDR1 SGHKS, CDR2 YYEKEE (reference sequence). V was trimmed by 5 bases and J by 8 bases, leaving 8 bases between them. The CDR3 sequence is 12 residues long.

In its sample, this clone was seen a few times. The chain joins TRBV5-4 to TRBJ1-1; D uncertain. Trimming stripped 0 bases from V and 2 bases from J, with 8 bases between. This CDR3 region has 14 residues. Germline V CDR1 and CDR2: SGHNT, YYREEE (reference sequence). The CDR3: CASSLDPGNTEAFF. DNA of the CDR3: TGTGCCAGCAGCTTGGACCCCGGTAACACTGAAGCTTTCTTT.

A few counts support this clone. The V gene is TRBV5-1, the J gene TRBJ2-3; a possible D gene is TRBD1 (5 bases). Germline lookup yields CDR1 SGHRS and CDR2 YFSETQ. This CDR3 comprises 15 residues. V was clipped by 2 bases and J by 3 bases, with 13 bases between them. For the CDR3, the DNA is TGCGCCAGCAGCTTTCAGGGCCAAACTACAGATACGCAGTATTTT. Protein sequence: CASSFQGQTTDTQYF. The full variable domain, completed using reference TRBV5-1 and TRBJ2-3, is KAGVTQTPRYLIKTRGQQVTLSCSPISGHRSVSWYQQTPGQGLQFLFEYFSETQRNKGNFPGRFSGRQFSNSRSEMNVSTLELGDSALYLCASSFQGQTTDTQYFGPGTRLTVL.

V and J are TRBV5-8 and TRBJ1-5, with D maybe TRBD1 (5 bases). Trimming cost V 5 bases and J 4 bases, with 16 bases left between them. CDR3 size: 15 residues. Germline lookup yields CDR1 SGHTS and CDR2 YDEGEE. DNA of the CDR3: TGTGCCAGCAGAGATCCCATCAGGGATAATCAGCCCCAGCATTTT. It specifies CASRDPIRDNQPQHF.